A single count supports the clone carrying this T cell receptor beta chain. Its antigen is as yet unknown. Libraries were prepared by immunoSEQ multiplex PCR; TCRdb keeps only in-frame clonotypes and omits some of them. The sample has roughly 12,000 clones, 66% seen once. V gave up 2 bases and J gave up 8 bases, with 22 bases separating them. The CDR3 has 17 amino acids. Germline CDR1 is SGHAT and CDR2 is FQNNGV. These data are taken from a study of CD4+ T cells in melanoma. Study-level results: In melanoma, neoantigen-specific CD4+ T cells reportedly differed in differentiation state. CD8+ T cell, macrophage and B cell function reportedly correlated with neoantigen-specific CD4+ T cells.

The sequenced sample consisted of cells from a culture (not recorded whether cultured in vitro). V gene TRBV11-2 combines with J gene TRBJ2-1; tentatively, D is TRBD1 (6 bases). The sequence was obtained from a human donor with melanoma. The CDR3 DNA sequence: TGTGCCAGCAGCTTATTTGGCCGTCGGCCACAGGGCGATGAGCAGTTCTTC. Translated, it gives CASSLFGRRPQGDEQFF.